One and the same sample provided the 27 T cell receptor beta chains below, sequenced in a study of blood T cells in healthy people across ages. For the second PCR, which ran for roughly 7 to 11 cycles, a sample-barcoded 5' primer and a J-beta primer mix were used. TCRdb processed the 5' RACE reads anew with MiXCR; each CDR3 protein has one entry. This sample has about 560,000 distinct CDR3 sequences, with about 27% found just once. This same sample was also part of a study on T cells of mothers and their children.

Material: blood. The receptors were gathered from a boy aged 2 to 10 in good health.

V and J are TRBV7-9 and TRBJ1-2, with TRBD1 identical over 7 bases. The germline gives CDR1 SEHNR, CDR2 FQNEAQ (reference sequence). This CDR3 has 15 residues. V lost 5 bases and J lost 7; bases outside the gene matches: 13. The CDR3 sequence: CASSRNPGQRSGYTF. CDR3 nucleotides: TGTGCCAGCAGCCGCAATCCGGGACAGAGATCTGGCTACACCTTC.

This chain joins TRBV12-5 and TRBJ1-2; D may be TRBD1 (5 bases). Germline V CDR1 and CDR2: LGHNT, FRNRAP. The CDR3 length is 16 residues. V was shortened by 3 bases and J by 5 bases, with 19 bases between the two germline ends. Here the CDR3 DNA reads TGTGCTAGTGGTTTCTTAAGGAGAACCGGGACTTATGGCTACACCTTC. It is translated as CASGFLRRTGTYGYTF.

Only a few counts were recorded for this clonotype. V is TRBV5-1 and J is TRBJ2-1; TRBD2 is a possible D gene (5 bases). The CDR3 runs 16 residues. Germline V gene data show CDR1 as SGHRS and CDR2 as YFSETQ. V was trimmed by 4 bases and J by 0 bases, leaving 14 bases between them. CDR3 sequence reads: CASSAAGGSSYNEQFF. The CDR3 nucleotides read TGCGCCAGCAGCGCTGCAGGTGGGAGCTCCTACAATGAGCAGTTCTTC.

The rearrangement uses TRBV19 and TRBJ2-1; 9 bases fit TRBD2. Per germline, CDR1 LNHDA and CDR2 SQIVND (reference sequence). CDR3 length: 15 amino acids. V was clipped by 6 bases and J by 4 bases; unmatched bases: 7. This chain's CDR3 is CASRSGTSRYNEQFF. CDR3 nucleotide sequence: TGTGCCAGTAGATCCGGGACTAGCAGGTACAATGAGCAGTTCTTC.

This clonotype showed up just a few times. This chain joins TRBV6-4 and TRBJ2-5, with TRBD1 matching 11 bases. The V and J ends lost 0 bases and 5 bases, in that order; junction bases with no gene match: 5. This CDR3 is 16 amino acids long. CDR1 MRHNA and CDR2 SNTAGT come from the germline V gene. CDR3 DNA sequence: TGTGCCAGCAGTGACTCACCGGACAGGGGGCAGGAGACCCAGTACTTC. Its translation: CASSDSPDRGQETQYF.

The chain is built from TRBV28 and TRBJ1-6; the D gene is possibly TRBD1 (6 bases). The CDR3 is 15 amino acids. Germline V gene sequence: CDR1 MDHEN, CDR2 SYDVKM. The V gene lost 9 bases and the J gene lost 0 bases, with 12 bases spanning the gap. CDR3 sequence reads: CASIQGSSYNSPLHF. CDR3 DNA: TGTGCCAGTATACAGGGTAGCTCCTATAATTCACCCCTCCACTTT.

This clonotype was found once. The chain carries TRBV6-5 and TRBJ1-2; 7 positions agree with TRBD1. Unmatched junction bases numbered 6, after V lost 4 bases and J lost 4 bases. The CDR3 is 14 residues long. Per germline, CDR1 MNHEY and CDR2 SVGAGI. The CDR3 protein is CASSSVTGAYGYTF. The CDR3 bases are TGTGCCAGCAGTTCCGTAACAGGGGCCTATGGCTACACCTTC.

For the CDR3, the DNA is TGTGCCAGCAGACCTATAAACTATGGCTACACCTTC. This sequence encodes CASRPINYGYTF. The chain has TRBV12-3 or TRBV12-4 and TRBJ1-2, with D unclear. This CDR3 has 12 residues. V was trimmed by 6 bases and J by 2 bases, leaving 7 bases between them.

The J gene is TRBJ1-2, the V gene TRBV7-9; D unclear. CDR1 is SEHNR and CDR2 is FQNEAQ in the germline V gene (reference sequence). Trimming removed 5 bases at V and 1 base at J, with 8 bases between. The CDR3 has 13 amino acids. CDR3 bases: TGTGCCAGCAGCACCGGCGGTAACTATGGCTACACCTTC. Protein: CASSTGGNYGYTF. The full variable domain, its missing parts supplied by reference TRBV7-9 and TRBJ1-2, is DTGVSQNPRHKITKRGQNVTFRCDPISEHNRLYWYRQTLGQGPEFLTYFQNEAQLEKSRLLSDRFSAERPKGSFSTLEIQRTEQGDSAMYLCASSTGGNYGYTFGSGTRLTVV.

This CDR3 reads CASSQVFGSQETQYF. In DNA, the CDR3 is TGCGCCAGCAGCCAAGTTTTTGGGTCACAAGAGACCCAGTACTTC. The rearrangement links TRBV4-1 to TRBJ2-5; D unresolved. Germline CDR1 MGHRA, CDR2 YSYEKL. CDR3 length: 15 amino acids. The V end was cut by 1 base, the J end by 2 bases, with 11 bases between.

About this clonotype itself: The final CDR3 position lacks the conserved phenylalanine or tryptophan, pointing to a likely read error. Written as DNA, the CDR3 is TGTGCCAGCAGCCACCCCCGGCAGGGCGGGGGGCCCTATGGCTACACCCTC. It is translated as CASSHPRQGGGPYGYTL. The V call is TRBV7-9, the J call TRBJ1-2; weak D call: TRBD1 (6 bases). There are 17 residues in the CDR3. Germline lookup yields CDR1 SEHNR and CDR2 FQNEAQ (reference sequence). V lost 5 bases, J lost 4 bases, and 23 bases lay in between.

This clonotype showed up just a few times. The gene calls are TRBV5-1 and TRBJ2-7; 9 nucleotides match TRBD2. TRBJ2-1 matches the DNA end more closely, so the J call is doubtful. The CDR3 has 15 residues. Germline V CDR1 and CDR2: SGHRS, YFSETQ. The CDR3 bases are TGCGCCAGCAGCCCTAGCGGGGACCGCTACAATGAGCAGTTCTTC. Translated, it gives CASSPSGDRYNEQFF.

J is TRBJ2-1 and V is TRBV13; a weak D match, TRBD2 (5 bases). Deletions cut 5 bases from V and 3 bases from J, with 17 bases between. The V gene's germline CDR1 is PRHDT and CDR2 FYEKMQ (reference sequence). This CDR3 is 16 amino acids long. CDR3 amino acids: CASSAASIYYYNEQFF. The CDR3 bases are TGTGCCAGCAGCGCCGCTAGCATCTACTACTACAATGAGCAGTTCTTC. The entire variable domain, with the rest obtained from reference TRBV13 and TRBJ2-1, is as follows: AAGVIQSPRHLIKEKRETATLKCYPIPRHDTVYWYQQGPGQDPQFLISFYEKMQSDKGSIPDRFSAQQFSDYHSELNMSSLELGDSALYFCASSAASIYYYNEQFFGPGTRLTVL.

This sequence joins TRBV4-1 and TRBJ1-6, with 9 bases that match TRBD1. With V trimmed by 4 bases and J by 7 bases, 11 bases remained unmatched. Germline lookup yields CDR1 MGHRA and CDR2 YSYEKL. The CDR3 consists of 17 residues. The CDR3 region has the DNA TGCGCCAGCAGCCCCGAGAAGGGACAGGGTGCAAATTCACCCCTCCACTTT. Its translation is CASSPEKGQGANSPLHF.

This CDR3 reads CASTEPGLNAYSNQPQHF. The CDR3 nucleotides read TGTGCCAGCACGGAGCCCGGACTCAATGCCTATAGCAATCAGCCCCAGCATTTT. This chain links TRBV28 with TRBJ1-5; D is ambiguous. The CDR3 contains 18 residues. Germline V gene lookup returns CDR1 MDHEN and CDR2 SYDVKM. The V gene lost 7 bases and the J gene lost 0 bases, with 22 bases spanning the gap.

The chain joins TRBV18 to TRBJ2-5; D is unresolved. V dropped 0 bases and J dropped 4 bases, with 6 bases sitting between them. Germline V gives CDR1 KGHSH, CDR2 LQKENI. The CDR3 is 13 residues long. The CDR3 sequence is CASSPPARETQYF. The CDR3 DNA is TGTGCCAGCTCACCACCGGCGCGAGAGACCCAGTACTTC.

This clonotype was found a few times. The rearrangement uses TRBV12-3 or TRBV12-4 and TRBJ1-2; tentative D call: TRBD1 (6 bases). This CDR3 has 14 residues. V was clipped by 5 bases and J by 8 bases, with 18 bases between them. CDR3 in amino acids: CASSPSGGWNGYTF. DNA for the CDR3: TGTGCCAGCAGTCCTTCGGGGGGCTGGAACGGCTACACCTTC.

This clonotype was detected a few times. The chain uses TRBV9 and TRBJ2-7; 10 bases align to TRBD1. Trimming removed 3 bases from V and 2 bases from J; junction bases left unmatched: 11. The CDR3 length is 17 residues. Germline V gene lookup returns CDR1 SGDLS and CDR2 YYNGEE. CDR3 bases: TGTGCCAGCAGCGCCAACCCCGGGACAGGGGATACCTACGAGCAGTACTTC. Translating it yields CASSANPGTGDTYEQYF. The full variable domain, with the rest looked up from reference TRBV9 and TRBJ2-7, is DSGVTQTPKHLITATGQRVTLRCSPRSGDLSVYWYQQSLDQGLQFLIQYYNGEERAKGNILERFSAQQFPDLHSELNLSSLELGDSALYFCASSANPGTGDTYEQYFGPGTRLTVT.

The rearrangement joins TRBV27 to TRBJ2-4, with D possibly being TRBD2 (5 bases). The CDR3 consists of 12 residues. Germline CDR1 is MNHEY and CDR2 is SMNVEV (reference sequence). V lost 4 bases, J lost 8 bases, and 9 bases lay in between. DNA for the CDR3: TGTGCCAGCAGTTCGCGGGTTGACATTCAGTACTTC. Translation gives CASSSRVDIQYF.

This clonotype showed up just a few times. This chain joins TRBV5-8 and TRBJ2-2, with D tentatively TRBD1 (6 bases). The CDR3 length is 15 residues. CDR1 is SGHTS and CDR2 is YDEGEE in the germline V gene. Trimming took off 0 bases at V and 1 base at J, with 7 bases between the two ends. CDR3 DNA: TGTGCCAGCAGCTTGGAAGGGGGGAACACCGGGGAGCTGTTTTTT. It is translated as CASSLEGGNTGELFF.

The chain combines TRBV11-2 with TRBJ2-5, with 9 bases lining up with TRBD2. The CDR3 runs to 16 residues. V gave up 5 bases and J gave up 0 bases; unmatched junction bases: 7. The germline V gene encodes CDR1 SGHAT and CDR2 FQNNGV. The CDR3 spells CASSNAGTSNQETQYF. The DNA for the CDR3 is TGTGCCAGCAGCAACGCCGGGACTAGCAACCAAGAGACCCAGTACTTC.

This chain links TRBV20-1 with TRBJ2-7; 7 nucleotides match TRBD1. This CDR3 is 14 amino acids long. The germline CDR1 and CDR2 sequences are DFQATT and SNEGSKA (reference sequence). J gave up 3 bases and V 4 bases, and 9 bases lay outside the gene matches. The CDR3 loop reads CSATGTASNYEQYF. The CDR3 DNA sequence: TGCAGTGCTACCGGGACAGCCTCCAACTACGAGCAGTACTTC.

This clonotype showed up just a few times. The chain employs TRBV7-3 and TRBJ2-2; 10 bases are a match to TRBD2. The J segment lost 7 bases and the V segment lost 4 bases, leaving 6 bases of the junction unmatched. This CDR3 has 15 residues. Germline lookup yields CDR1 SGHTA and CDR2 FQGTGA. CDR3 sequence: CASSSSGGAVGELFF. In nucleotides, the CDR3 is TGTGCCAGCAGCTCCAGCGGGGGGGCCGTCGGGGAGCTGTTTTTT.

CDR3 loop: CASRQGPANTGELFF. The CDR3 bases are TGTGCCAGCCGACAGGGACCAGCGAACACCGGGGAGCTGTTTTTT. The genes are TRBV6-2 or TRBV6-3 and TRBJ2-2; TRBD1 matches 7 bases. Germline CDR1 is MNHEY and CDR2 is SVGEGT. The CDR3 spans 15 residues. With V trimmed by 8 bases and J by 0 bases, 6 bases remained unmatched.

This clonotype came up a few times. The chain uses TRBV18 and TRBJ2-5; D perhaps matches TRBD1 (6 bases). CDR1 is KGHSH, CDR2 LQKENI, per germline. The CDR3 has 15 amino acids. Trimming left V 3 bases short and J 0 bases short, with 11 bases between. In DNA, the CDR3 is TGTGCCAGCTCACCCTACACAGGGAACCAAGAGACCCAGTACTTC. Protein: CASSPYTGNQETQYF.

This chain uses TRBV5-1 with TRBJ1-4; D unresolved. This CDR3 is built from 14 residues. The V gene lost 2 bases and the J gene lost 6 bases, with 11 bases spanning the gap. Germline CDR1 SGHRS, CDR2 YFSETQ. CDR3 nucleotide sequence: TGCGCCAGCAGCTTAACGGTGGCGGATGAAAAACTGTTTTTT. Protein product: CASSLTVADEKLFF.

This clonotype was detected many times. The rearrangement uses TRBV7-9 and TRBJ2-5; 8 nucleotides line up with TRBD2. The CDR3 totals 13 residues. Losses at the gene ends were 5 bases for V and 5 bases for J; bases not matched to a gene: 4. Germline CDR1 SEHNR, CDR2 FQNEAQ (reference sequence). The CDR3: CASSGAGAETQYF. CDR3 in DNA: TGTGCCAGCAGCGGAGCGGGAGCGGAGACCCAGTACTTC.